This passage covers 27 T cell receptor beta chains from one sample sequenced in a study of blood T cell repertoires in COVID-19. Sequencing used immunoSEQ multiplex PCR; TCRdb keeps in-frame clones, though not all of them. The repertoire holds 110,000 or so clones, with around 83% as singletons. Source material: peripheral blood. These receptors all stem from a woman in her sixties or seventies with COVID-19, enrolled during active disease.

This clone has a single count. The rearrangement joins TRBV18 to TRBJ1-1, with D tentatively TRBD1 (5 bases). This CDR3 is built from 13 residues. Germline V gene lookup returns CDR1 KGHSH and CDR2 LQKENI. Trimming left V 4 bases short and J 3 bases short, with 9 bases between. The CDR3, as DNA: TGTGCCAGCTCACGAAAAGGGGACACTGAAGCTTTCTTT. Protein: CASSRKGDTEAFF.

The CDR3, as DNA: TGTGCCTGGAGCCCTGCGGACAGGCTAACAAGCGAGCAGTACTTC. It yields the protein CAWSPADRLTSEQYF. V usage is TRBV30 and J usage is TRBJ2-7; 7 nucleotides match TRBD1. V lost 3 bases and J lost 6; bases outside the gene matches: 14. The CDR3 extends over 15 amino acids. Germline lookup yields CDR1 GTSNPN and CDR2 SVGIG (reference sequence). The full variable domain, with the rest looked up from reference TRBV30 and TRBJ2-7, is SQTIHQWPATLVQPVGSPLSLECTVEGTSNPNLYWYRQAAGRGLQLLFYSVGIGQISSEVPQNLSASRPQDRQFILSSKKLLLSDSGFYLCAWSPADRLTSEQYFGPGTRLTVT.

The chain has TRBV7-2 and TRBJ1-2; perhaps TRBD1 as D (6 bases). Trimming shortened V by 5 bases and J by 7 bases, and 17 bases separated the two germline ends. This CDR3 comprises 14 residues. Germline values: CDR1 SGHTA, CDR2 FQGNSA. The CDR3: CASSERYQGIGYTF. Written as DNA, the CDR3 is TGTGCCAGCAGCGAGAGATATCAGGGGATTGGCTACACCTTC.

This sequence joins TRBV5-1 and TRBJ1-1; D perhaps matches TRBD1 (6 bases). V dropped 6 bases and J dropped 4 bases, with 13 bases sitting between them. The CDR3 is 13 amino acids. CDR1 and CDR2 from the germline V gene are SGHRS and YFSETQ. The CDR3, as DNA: TGCGCCAGCACCGAAGGGGGTCCCACTGAAGCTTTCTTT. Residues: CASTEGGPTEAFF.

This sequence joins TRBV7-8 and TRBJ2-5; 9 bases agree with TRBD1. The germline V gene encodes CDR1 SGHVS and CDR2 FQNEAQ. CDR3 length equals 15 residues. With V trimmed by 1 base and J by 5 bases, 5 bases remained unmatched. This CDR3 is CASSLVTGGTETQYF. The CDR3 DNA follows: TGTGCCAGCAGCTTAGTGACAGGGGGGACGGAGACCCAGTACTTC.

As DNA, the CDR3 is TGTGCCAGCGGGGGCCTCGGCGAGCAGTACTTC. It is translated as CASGGLGEQYF. The chain couples TRBV27 to TRBJ2-7; tentatively, D is TRBD1 (6 bases). The CDR3 runs 11 residues. The V gene lost 8 bases and the J gene lost 6 bases, with 11 bases spanning the gap. CDR1 and CDR2 (germline): MNHEY, SMNVEV (reference sequence).

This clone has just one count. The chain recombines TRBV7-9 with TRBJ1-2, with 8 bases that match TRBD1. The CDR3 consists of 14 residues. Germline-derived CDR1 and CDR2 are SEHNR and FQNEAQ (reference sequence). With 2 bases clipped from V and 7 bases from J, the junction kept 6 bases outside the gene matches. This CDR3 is CASSLRTGSGGYTF. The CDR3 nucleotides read TGTGCCAGCAGCTTAAGGACAGGGTCCGGTGGCTACACCTTC.

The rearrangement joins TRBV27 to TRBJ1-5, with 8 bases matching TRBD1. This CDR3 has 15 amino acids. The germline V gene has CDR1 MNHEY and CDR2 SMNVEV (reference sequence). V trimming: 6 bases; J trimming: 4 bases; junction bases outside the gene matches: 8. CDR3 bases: TGTGCCAGCAGGGTTCAGGGGGCACGTAATCAGCCCCAGCATTTT. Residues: CASRVQGARNQPQHF.

As DNA, the CDR3 is TGTGCCAGCAGTTCACCAGGCGGCGTGTGGGAGATTAACTATGGCTACACCTTC. Amino acid sequence: CASSSPGGVWEINYGYTF. The chain recombines TRBV6-2 or TRBV6-3 with TRBJ1-2; the D is unclear. Trimming took 4 bases from V and 1 from J, leaving 22 bases between them. CDR3 size: 18 residues. Germline V gene lookup returns CDR1 MNHEY and CDR2 SVGEGT.

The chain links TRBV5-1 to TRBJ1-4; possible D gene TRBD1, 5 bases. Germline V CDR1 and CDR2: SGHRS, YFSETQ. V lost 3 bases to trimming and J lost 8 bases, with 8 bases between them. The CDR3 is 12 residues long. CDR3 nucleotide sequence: TGCGCCAGCAGCTCGGAGGGGGAAAAACTGTTTTTT. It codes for CASSSEGEKLFF.

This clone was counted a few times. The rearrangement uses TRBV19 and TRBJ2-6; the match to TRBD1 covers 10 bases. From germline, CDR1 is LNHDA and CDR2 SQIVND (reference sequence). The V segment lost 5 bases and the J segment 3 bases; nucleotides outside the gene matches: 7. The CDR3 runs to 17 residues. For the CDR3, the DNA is TGTGCCAGTAGTCCCAGACAGGGGGCTGGTGGGGCCAACGTCCTGACTTTC. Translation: CASSPRQGAGGANVLTF.

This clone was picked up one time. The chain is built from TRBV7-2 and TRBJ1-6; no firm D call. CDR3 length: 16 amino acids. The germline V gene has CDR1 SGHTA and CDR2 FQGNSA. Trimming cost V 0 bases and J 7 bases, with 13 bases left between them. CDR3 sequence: CASSLAYSGGNSPLHF. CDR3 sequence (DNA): TGTGCCAGCAGCTTAGCGTATTCTGGAGGGAATTCACCCCTCCACTTT. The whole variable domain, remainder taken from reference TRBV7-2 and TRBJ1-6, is GAGVSQSPSNKVTEKGKDVELRCDPISGHTALYWYRQSLGQGLEFLIYFQGNSAPDKSGLPSDRFSAERTGGSVSTLTIQRTQQEDSAVYLCASSLAYSGGNSPLHFGNGTRLTVT.

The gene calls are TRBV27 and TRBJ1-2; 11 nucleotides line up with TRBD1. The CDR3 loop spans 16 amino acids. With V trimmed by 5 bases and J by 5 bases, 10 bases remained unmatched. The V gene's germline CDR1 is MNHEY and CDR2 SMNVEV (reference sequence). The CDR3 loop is CASSRDRGTLGYGYTF. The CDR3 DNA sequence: TGTGCCAGCAGTCGGGACAGGGGGACTCTAGGGTATGGCTACACCTTC.

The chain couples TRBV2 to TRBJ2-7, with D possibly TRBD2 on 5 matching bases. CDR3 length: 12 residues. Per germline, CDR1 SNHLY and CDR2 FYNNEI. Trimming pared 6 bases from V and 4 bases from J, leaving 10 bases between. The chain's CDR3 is CASREEEYEQYF. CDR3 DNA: TGTGCCAGCAGGGAGGAAGAGTACGAGCAGTACTTC.

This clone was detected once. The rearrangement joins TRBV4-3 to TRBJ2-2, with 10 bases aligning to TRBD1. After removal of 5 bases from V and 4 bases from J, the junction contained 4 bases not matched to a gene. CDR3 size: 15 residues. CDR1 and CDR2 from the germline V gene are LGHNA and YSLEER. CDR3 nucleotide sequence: TGCGCCAGCAGCTCCGGGACAGGGGTCACCGGGGAGCTGTTTTTT. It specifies CASSSGTGVTGELFF.

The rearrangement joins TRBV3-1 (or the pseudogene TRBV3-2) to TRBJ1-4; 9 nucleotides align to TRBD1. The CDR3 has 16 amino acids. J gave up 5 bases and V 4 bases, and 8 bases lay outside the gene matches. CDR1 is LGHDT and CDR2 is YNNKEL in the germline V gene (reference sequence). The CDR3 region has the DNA TGTGCCAGCAGCCGAACACAGGGGGCGACGAATGAAAAACTGTTTTTT. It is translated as CASSRTQGATNEKLFF.

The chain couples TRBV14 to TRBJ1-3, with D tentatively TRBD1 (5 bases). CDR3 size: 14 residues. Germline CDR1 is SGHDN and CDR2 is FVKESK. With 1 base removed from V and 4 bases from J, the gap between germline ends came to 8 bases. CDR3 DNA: TGTGCCAGCAGCCAAGGCAGGGCCGGAAACACCATATATTTT. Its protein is CASSQGRAGNTIYF.

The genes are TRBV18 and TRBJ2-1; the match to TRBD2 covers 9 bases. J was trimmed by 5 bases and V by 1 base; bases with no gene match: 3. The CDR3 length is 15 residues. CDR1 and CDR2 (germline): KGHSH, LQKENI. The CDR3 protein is CASSPRAGGNNEQFF. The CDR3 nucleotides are TGTGCCAGCTCACCACGGGCGGGGGGGAACAATGAGCAGTTCTTC.

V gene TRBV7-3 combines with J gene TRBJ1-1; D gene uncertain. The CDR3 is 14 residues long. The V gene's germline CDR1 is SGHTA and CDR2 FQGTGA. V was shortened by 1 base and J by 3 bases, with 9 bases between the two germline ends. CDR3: CASSLSDSYTEAFF. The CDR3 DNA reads TGTGCCAGCAGCTTAAGCGACTCGTACACTGAAGCTTTCTTT.

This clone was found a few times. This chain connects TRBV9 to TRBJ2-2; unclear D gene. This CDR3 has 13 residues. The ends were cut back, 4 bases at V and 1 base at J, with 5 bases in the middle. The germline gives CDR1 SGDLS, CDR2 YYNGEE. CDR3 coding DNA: TGTGCCAGCAGCCCCCTGAACACCGGGGAGCTGTTTTTT. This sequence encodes CASSPLNTGELFF.

CDR3: CASSLESGGWSGNTIYF. The CDR3 nucleotides are TGTGCCAGCAGCTTGGAGTCGGGGGGCTGGTCTGGAAACACCATATATTTT. The rearrangement uses TRBV5-4 and TRBJ1-3; D might be TRBD1 (6 bases). V lost 0 bases to trimming and J lost 1 base, with 14 bases between them. Germline lookup yields CDR1 SGHNT and CDR2 YYREEE (reference sequence). The length of the CDR3 is 17 residues.

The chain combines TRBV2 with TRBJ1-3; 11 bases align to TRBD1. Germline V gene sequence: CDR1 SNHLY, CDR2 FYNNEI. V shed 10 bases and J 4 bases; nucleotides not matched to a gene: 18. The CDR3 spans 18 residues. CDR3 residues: CATTPLGGQGASGNTIYF. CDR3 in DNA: TGTGCCACCACCCCGCTGGGCGGACAGGGGGCTTCAGGAAACACCATATATTTT.

The CDR3 sequence: CASSEGHDQPQHF. The CDR3 nucleotides are TGCGCCAGCAGTGAGGGGCACGACCAGCCCCAGCATTTT. The rearrangement links TRBV10-1 to TRBJ1-5; D ambiguous. Germline V gene lookup returns CDR1 WNHNN and CDR2 SYGVQD (reference sequence). This CDR3 is built from 13 residues. V lost 2 bases to trimming and J lost 7 bases, with 9 bases between them.

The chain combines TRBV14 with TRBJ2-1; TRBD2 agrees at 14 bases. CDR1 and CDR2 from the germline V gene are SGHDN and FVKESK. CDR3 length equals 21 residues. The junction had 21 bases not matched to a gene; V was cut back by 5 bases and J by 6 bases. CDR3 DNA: TGTGCCAGCAGCTTCTACTCGGGCTGGACTAGCGGGGGGATCAGGGGCAATGAGCAGTTCTTC. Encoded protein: CASSFYSGWTSGGIRGNEQFF.

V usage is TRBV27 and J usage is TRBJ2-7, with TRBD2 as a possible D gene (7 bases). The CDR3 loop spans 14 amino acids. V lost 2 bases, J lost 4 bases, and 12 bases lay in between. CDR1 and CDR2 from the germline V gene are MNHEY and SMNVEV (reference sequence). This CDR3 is CASSLQGRGYEQYF. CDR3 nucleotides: TGTGCCAGCAGTTTACAGGGGAGGGGTTACGAGCAGTACTTC.

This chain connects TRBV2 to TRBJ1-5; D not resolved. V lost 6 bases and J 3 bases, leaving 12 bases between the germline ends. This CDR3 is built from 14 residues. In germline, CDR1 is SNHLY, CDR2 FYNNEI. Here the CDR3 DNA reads TGTGCCAGCAGCCTCACTTTCCCCAATCAGCCCCAGCATTTT. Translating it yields CASSLTFPNQPQHF. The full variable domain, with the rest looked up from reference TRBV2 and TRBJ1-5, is EPEVTQTPSHQVTQMGQEVILRCVPISNHLYFYWYRQILGQKVEFLVSFYNNEISEKSEIFDDQFSVERPDGSNFTLKIRSTKLEDSAMYFCASSLTFPNQPQHFGDGTRLSIL.

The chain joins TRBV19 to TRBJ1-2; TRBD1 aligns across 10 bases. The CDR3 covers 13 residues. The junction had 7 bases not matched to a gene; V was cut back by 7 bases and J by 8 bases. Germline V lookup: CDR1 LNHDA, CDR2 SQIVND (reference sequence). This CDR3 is CASIDRGPEGYTF. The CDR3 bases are TGTGCCAGTATCGACAGGGGGCCTGAGGGCTACACCTTC.